This record looks at one TCR beta chain sequence and its context. Its antigen is not yet known. There are no base qualities to consult, and no much larger clone falls within one base. Whole blood was collected in K2EDTA tubes by collaborating institutions according to the institutions' own protocols. Collaborator samples were shipped for TCRbeta analysis as frozen whole blood, isolated PBMCs, or DNA extracted from either sample type. TCRbeta CDR3 regions were amplified from genomic DNA by means of the immunoSEQ Assay, a bias-controlled multiplex PCR. Per the source publication's procedure: Within the assay, amplification of reference gene primers was used to estimate how many nucleated cells each sample contained. To quantify the absolute abundance of each unique TCRbeta CDR3 rearrangement, sequence reads were collapsed and filtered. For each sample, productive Simpson clonality was calculated as the square root of Simpson's diversity index across productive rearrangements. Held by TCRdb, this immuneACCESS table contains in-frame sequences only and omits some clones. Under half of the omission traces to an unresolved V gene where checked; the cause of the rest is unknown. The V and J calls and clone size were taken over from that table, and D and trimming were inferred from the DNA. This sample comprises 100,000 to 150,000 clones, 82% of them detected only once. The ten most abundant clones make up roughly 4.3% of the sample.

The sample originates from a study of blood T cell repertoires in COVID-19 (dated by TCRdb to the early 2020s). As for the study more broadly: Collaborator samples came from the United States, Italy and Spain and covered acute and convalescent phases of COVID-19. The prospective study material was composed of cDNA or gDNA derived from T cells, B-cell-depleted T cells, or PBMCs. Deeply sampled blood TCRbeta repertoires from subjects exposed to, actively infected with, or recovered from COVID-19 were included in the dataset. The repertoires were made available in a free public database intended to serve as a resource for research on the immune response to SARS-CoV-2. Samples came from the ongoing ImmuneRACE study (first 160 participants) plus 1,254 subjects from 6 global collaborators. A de-identified subject ID, COVID-19 status, age in years and sex were almost always included in the sample metadata. Where available, HLA class I and class II types were obtained from metadata supplied by the sample provider rather than from assay-based typing.

CDR3 length: 13 amino acids, cysteine to phenylalanine. The retained sequence is limited to the CDR3, 39 bases, with the frame set at the first base. Trimming removed 1 base from V and 5 bases from J, leaving 9 bases between the germline ends. Taken from the germline V gene (reference sequence), the CDR1 and CDR2 loops are GTSNPN and SVGIG. Study-wide findings and limitations: Clinical and demographic metadata were provided uncurated, with the amount varying by source and participant.

The sequence came from a woman aged 70-85 years with acute or convalescent COVID-19. The sample was peripheral blood. The chain links TRBV30 with TRBJ1-3; a tentative D match to TRBD1 spans 5 bases. In nucleotides, the sequence is TGTGCCTGGAGTGGGGGCGTCCGAAACACCATATATTTT. This gives the protein CAWSGGVRNTIYF.